The 22 T cell receptor beta chains reported below all come from one sample, sequenced in a study of OX40 agonist ivuxolimab in advanced cancers. TCRdb's table, derived via immunoSEQ multiplex PCR, lists solely in-frame clones and lacks some. Among about 53,000 clones, nearly 80% were seen once, and the ten largest hold around 2.3%. Sequenced material: CD4+ or CD8+ T cells sorted from blood, taken in a trial of the OX40 agonist ivuxolimab. The receptors here all came from an adult with an advanced solid tumor such as melanoma, head and neck, liver or kidney cancer.

The chain links TRBV19 to TRBJ1-1; a possible D gene is TRBD1 (5 bases). The CDR3 spans 13 residues. Trimming removed 8 bases from V and 1 base from J, with 11 bases in between. CDR1 is LNHDA and CDR2 is SQIVND in the germline V gene (reference sequence). CDR3 bases: TGTGCCAGTTCTCAGGGACGGAACACTGAAGCTTTCTTT. This translates into CASSQGRNTEAFF.

This rearrangement joins TRBV7-2 to TRBJ2-3; 9 bases map to TRBD2. Germline V gene data show CDR1 as SGHTA and CDR2 as FQGNSA. This CDR3 has 17 residues. Trimming took 5 bases from V and 7 from J; bases not matched to a gene: 16. CDR3 sequence (DNA): TGTGCCAGCAGCCCCGAAGGTGGCGGGAGGGCCATATATACGCAGTATTTT. Translating gives CASSPEGGGRAIYTQYF.

This sequence joins TRBV27 and TRBJ2-5; possible D gene TRBD2, 6 bases. The CDR3 spans 17 residues. V was shortened by 7 bases and J by 1 base, with 22 bases between the two germline ends. Germline-derived CDR1 and CDR2 are MNHEY and SMNVEV (reference sequence). The CDR3 here is CASKGLPKGRGQETQYF. Written as DNA, the CDR3 is TGTGCCAGCAAGGGACTTCCTAAGGGGAGAGGCCAAGAGACCCAGTACTTC.

The rearrangement links TRBV19 to TRBJ1-1, with D possibly matching TRBD1 (6 bases). This CDR3 is 15 amino acids long. V gave up 6 bases and J gave up 1 base, with 15 bases separating them. Germline CDR1 is LNHDA and CDR2 is SQIVND (reference sequence). CDR3 in amino acids: CASSRGGVKNTEAFF. DNA for the CDR3: TGTGCCAGTAGCAGGGGAGGCGTAAAGAACACTGAAGCTTTCTTT.

CDR3 nucleotide sequence: TGTGCCAGCAGTGACACCTATAATTCACCCCTCCACTTT. Its protein product is CASSDTYNSPLHF. The genes are TRBV6-4 and TRBJ1-6; D not resolved. Germline V CDR1 and CDR2: MRHNA, SNTAGT. Trimming took off 2 bases at V and 2 bases at J, with 1 base between the two ends. The CDR3 is 13 residues long.

The chain has TRBV9 and TRBJ2-3, with 9 bases lining up with TRBD2. Trimming removed 2 bases from V and 0 bases from J; junction bases left unmatched: 1. Germline assignment: CDR1 SGDLS and CDR2 YYNGEE. The CDR3 is 15 residues long. The CDR3 is CASSVGLASTDTQYF. As DNA, the CDR3 is TGTGCCAGCAGCGTCGGACTAGCGAGCACAGATACGCAGTATTTT.

The V gene is TRBV11-2, the J gene TRBJ2-1; 7 nucleotides agree with TRBD2. Trimming cost V 0 bases and J 0 bases; bases outside gene matches: 2. CDR1 SGHAT and CDR2 FQNNGV come from the germline V gene. This CDR3 is built from 16 residues. CDR3 DNA sequence: TGTGCCAGCAGCTTAGAAGCGGGGAGCTCCTACAATGAGCAGTTCTTC. Its translation: CASSLEAGSSYNEQFF.

V and J are TRBV2 and TRBJ2-3, with D maybe TRBD2 (7 bases). The length of the CDR3 is 13 residues. Trimming removed 6 bases at V and 3 bases at J, with 10 bases between. Germline values: CDR1 SNHLY, CDR2 FYNNEI. In DNA, the CDR3 is TGTGCCAGCAGCGGGGGGCCAACAGATACGCAGTATTTT. Translated, it gives CASSGGPTDTQYF.

This chain connects TRBV28 to TRBJ2-3; TRBD1 agrees at 7 bases. Germline trimming cut 5 bases from V and 4 bases from J; bases unmatched to any gene: 6. This CDR3 has 14 residues. From germline, CDR1 is MDHEN and CDR2 SYDVKM. This chain's CDR3 is CASSLSRGPDTQYF. CDR3 in DNA: TGTGCCAGCAGTCTTTCTAGGGGGCCAGATACGCAGTATTTT.

The CDR3 loop reads CASRGHSQETQYF. CDR3 in DNA: TGTGCCAGCAGAGGACATAGTCAAGAGACCCAGTACTTC. The chain couples TRBV21-1 to TRBJ2-5; the DNA was not compared with TRBD1, the D call given in the table. TRBV21-1 is recorded as a pseudogene. The CDR3 covers 13 residues.

This clone has a single count. This chain connects TRBV28 to TRBJ2-4; the match to TRBD2 covers 7 bases. V was pared by 7 bases and J by 3 bases, with 12 bases of the junction left unmatched. Germline CDR1 MDHEN, CDR2 SYDVKM. This CDR3 is 16 amino acids long. The CDR3 nucleotides are TGTGCCAGCACCCCCGGGGGGAGGGCGGGCAAAAACATTCAGTACTTC. It yields the protein CASTPGGRAGKNIQYF.

The CDR3 DNA is TGTGCCAGCAGCAAAGGAGAGGTACTAGCCAAAAACATTCAGTACTTC. Translated: CASSKGEVLAKNIQYF. The V gene is TRBV21-1, the J gene TRBJ2-4; TRBD2, the table's D call, lacks a check against the DNA. TRBV21-1 is noted as a pseudogene. CDR3 length: 16 amino acids.

This rearrangement joins TRBV30 to TRBJ2-5, with TRBD2 identical over 8 bases. This CDR3 spans 12 amino acids. Germline V CDR1 and CDR2: GTSNPN, SVGIG (reference sequence). V shed 2 bases, J shed 4 bases, and the junction held 0 bases outside the gene matches. This chain's CDR3 is CAWSREGETQYF. The CDR3 DNA sequence: TGTGCCTGGAGTCGGGAGGGAGAGACCCAGTACTTC. Combining the CDR3 with reference TRBV30 and TRBJ2-5 gives the whole variable domain SQTIHQWPATLVQPVGSPLSLECTVEGTSNPNLYWYRQAAGRGLQLLFYSVGIGQISSEVPQNLSASRPQDRQFILSSKKLLLSDSGFYLCAWSREGETQYFGPGTRLLVL.

The gene calls are TRBV6-4 and TRBJ1-6; D is undetermined. Germline V lookup: CDR1 MRHNA, CDR2 SNTAGT. The length of the CDR3 is 12 residues. V was pared by 8 bases and J by 9 bases, with 11 bases between. The CDR3 is CASGRQSSPLHF. As DNA, the CDR3 is TGTGCCAGCGGCCGGCAGTCTTCACCCCTCCACTTT.

This sequence joins TRBV4-1 and TRBJ1-1, with D maybe TRBD1 (6 bases). V was trimmed by 1 base and J by 0 bases, leaving 18 bases between them. CDR3 length: 18 amino acids. The V gene's germline CDR1 is MGHRA and CDR2 YSYEKL. The CDR3 is CASSQGILRRDMNTEAFF. CDR3 coding DNA: TGCGCCAGCAGCCAAGGAATTCTTCGGCGGGACATGAACACTGAAGCTTTCTTT.

This clone has more than one count but fewer than ten. The rearrangement uses TRBV4-3 and TRBJ2-6; TRBD1 agrees at 7 bases. Germline CDR1 and CDR2: LGHNA and YSLEER. This CDR3 comprises 15 residues. J gave up 2 bases and V 5 bases, and 3 bases lay outside the gene matches. The CDR3 is CASSSQGTGANVLTF. DNA of the CDR3: TGCGCCAGCAGCTCACAGGGGACTGGGGCCAACGTCCTGACTTTC.

V gene TRBV7-9 combines with J gene TRBJ2-1; no definite D call. This CDR3 has 15 residues. Trimming took 5 bases from V and 6 from J, leaving 17 bases between them. CDR1 is SEHNR, CDR2 FQNEAQ, per germline (reference sequence). The CDR3 sequence: CASSRTSRSGNEQFF. The CDR3 DNA reads TGTGCCAGCAGCCGTACGAGTCGGTCGGGCAATGAGCAGTTCTTC.

The V gene is TRBV19, the J gene TRBJ1-1; a weak D match, TRBD1 (5 bases). V gave up 5 bases and J gave up 4 bases, with 11 bases separating them. CDR1 is LNHDA and CDR2 is SQIVND in the germline V gene (reference sequence). This CDR3 region has 13 residues. CDR3 in amino acids: CASSGLRGTEAFF. The DNA for the CDR3 is TGTGCCAGTAGTGGGTTAAGGGGCACTGAAGCTTTCTTT.

The gene calls are TRBV27 and TRBJ2-5; tentatively, D is TRBD1 (6 bases). The V gene's germline CDR1 is MNHEY and CDR2 SMNVEV (reference sequence). Deletions cut 1 base from V and 9 bases from J, with 18 bases between. CDR3 length: 15 residues. The CDR3 DNA reads as TGTGCCAGCAGTTTATTCTTCGGCGTCAGGGGCGCCCAGTACTTC. It codes for CASSLFFGVRGAQYF.

The V gene is TRBV6-6, the J gene TRBJ1-2, with a weak D call TRBD1 (5 bases). The ends were cut back, 0 bases at V and 2 bases at J, with 7 bases in the middle. The CDR3 is 14 residues long. Germline V CDR1 and CDR2: MNHNY, SVGAGI (reference sequence). CDR3 sequence: CASSYSRDNYGYTF. For the CDR3, the DNA is TGTGCCAGCAGTTACTCGAGGGACAACTATGGCTACACCTTC.

This chain connects TRBV11-2 to TRBJ2-5, with D perhaps TRBD1 (6 bases). Germline values: CDR1 SGHAT, CDR2 FQNNGV. The CDR3 covers 15 residues. V was pared by 1 base and J by 5 bases, with 14 bases between. The CDR3 loop is CASSLAGRGAETQYF. CDR3 nucleotides: TGTGCCAGCAGCTTAGCGGGCAGGGGTGCGGAGACCCAGTACTTC.

The chain employs TRBV14 and TRBJ2-2, with 7 bases fitting TRBD1. The germline gives CDR1 SGHDN, CDR2 FVKESK. Trimming cost V 5 bases and J 6 bases; bases outside gene matches: 9. The CDR3 spans 15 residues. The CDR3 nucleotides read TGTGCCAGCAGCTCACAGGGGATCATCGCCGGGGAGCTGTTTTTT. Translating it yields CASSSQGIIAGELFF.